The present entry profiles one T cell receptor beta chain with its context. Its specificity is not known. Measured with immunoSEQ multiplex PCR; TCRdb has only the in-frame clones, and not every one. The sample carries under 80,000 clones, 90% recorded once. CDR3 size: 16 residues. The junction had 9 bases not matched to a gene; V was cut back by 3 bases and J by 5 bases. Germline V gene data show CDR1 as SEHNR and CDR2 as FQNEAQ (reference sequence). This record belongs to a study of OX40 agonist ivuxolimab in advanced cancers. Study summary: Ivuxolimab, an antibody acting as an agonist of OX40 (CD134), was used to treat patients. It was permissible to have had prior anti-PD-1, anti-PD-L1 or anti-CTLA-4 therapy, and around 43% had some.

Study observations and caveats: Partial responders receiving 0.1-3.0 mg/kg showed among the lowest clonal expansion.

Patients with autoimmune history or systemic immunosuppression were excluded. J is TRBJ2-3 and V is TRBV7-9; 9 bases align to TRBD2. This clonotype was obtained from an adult with an advanced solid tumor such as melanoma, head and neck, liver or kidney cancer. Sequencing used CD4+ or CD8+ T cells sorted from blood, obtained in a trial of the OX40 agonist ivuxolimab. The CDR3 region is CASSFFGGGAVDTQYF. CDR3 bases: TGTGCCAGCAGCTTTTTTGGCGGGGGGGCCGTAGATACGCAGTATTTT.